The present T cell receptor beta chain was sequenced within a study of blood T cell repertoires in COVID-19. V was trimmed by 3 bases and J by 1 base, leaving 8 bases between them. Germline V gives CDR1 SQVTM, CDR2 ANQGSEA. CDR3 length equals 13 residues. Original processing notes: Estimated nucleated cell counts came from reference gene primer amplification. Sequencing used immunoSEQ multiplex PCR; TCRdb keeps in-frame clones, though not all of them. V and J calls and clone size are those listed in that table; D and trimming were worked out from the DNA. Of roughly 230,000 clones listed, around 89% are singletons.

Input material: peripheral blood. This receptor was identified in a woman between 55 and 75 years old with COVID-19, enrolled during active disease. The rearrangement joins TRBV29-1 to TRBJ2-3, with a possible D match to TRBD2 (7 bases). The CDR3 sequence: CSVEGGRTDTQYF. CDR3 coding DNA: TGCAGCGTTGAGGGGGGGCGCACAGATACGCAGTATTTT.